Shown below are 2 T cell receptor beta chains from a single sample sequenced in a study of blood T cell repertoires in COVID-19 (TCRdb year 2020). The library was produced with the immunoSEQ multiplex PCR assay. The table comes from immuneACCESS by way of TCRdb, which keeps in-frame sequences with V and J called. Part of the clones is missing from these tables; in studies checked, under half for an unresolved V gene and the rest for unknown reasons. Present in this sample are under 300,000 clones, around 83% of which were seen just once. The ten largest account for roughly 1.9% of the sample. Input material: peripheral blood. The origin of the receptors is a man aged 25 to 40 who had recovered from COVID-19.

The CDR3 spells CASSFGRGIGNTIYF. The CDR3 bases are TGTGCCAGTAGTTTTGGCAGGGGAATTGGAAACACCATATATTTT. The rearrangement links TRBV19 to TRBJ1-3, with D tentatively TRBD1 (6 bases). The length of the CDR3 is 15 residues. V lost 5 bases and J lost 3, with 14 bases in between. Germline V gives CDR1 LNHDA, CDR2 SQIVND (reference sequence).

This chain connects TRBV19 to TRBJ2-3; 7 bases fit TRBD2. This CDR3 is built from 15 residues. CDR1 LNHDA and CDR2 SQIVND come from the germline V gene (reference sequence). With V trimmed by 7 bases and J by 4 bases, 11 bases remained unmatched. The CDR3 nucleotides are TGTGCCAGTACCCCATCGGGGGGTGAGGCAGATACGCAGTATTTT. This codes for CASTPSGGEADTQYF.